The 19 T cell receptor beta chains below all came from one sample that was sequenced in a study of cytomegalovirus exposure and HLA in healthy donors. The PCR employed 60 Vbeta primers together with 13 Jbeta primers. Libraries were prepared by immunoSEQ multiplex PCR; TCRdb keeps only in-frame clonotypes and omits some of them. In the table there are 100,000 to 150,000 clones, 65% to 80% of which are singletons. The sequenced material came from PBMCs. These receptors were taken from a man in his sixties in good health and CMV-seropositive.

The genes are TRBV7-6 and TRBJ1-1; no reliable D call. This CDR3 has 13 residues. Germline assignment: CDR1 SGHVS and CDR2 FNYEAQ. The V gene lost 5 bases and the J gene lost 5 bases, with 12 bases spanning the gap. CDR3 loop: CASSAELRTEAFF. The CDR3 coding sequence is TGTGCCAGCAGCGCGGAACTTAGGACTGAAGCTTTCTTT.

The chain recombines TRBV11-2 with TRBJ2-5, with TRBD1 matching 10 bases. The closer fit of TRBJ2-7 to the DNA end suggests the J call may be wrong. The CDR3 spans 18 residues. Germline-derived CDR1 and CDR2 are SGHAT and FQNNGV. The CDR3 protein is CASSLGPLTGGLPYEQYF. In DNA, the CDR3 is TGTGCCAGCAGCTTAGGCCCCCTGACAGGGGGCCTCCCCTACGAGCAGTACTTC.

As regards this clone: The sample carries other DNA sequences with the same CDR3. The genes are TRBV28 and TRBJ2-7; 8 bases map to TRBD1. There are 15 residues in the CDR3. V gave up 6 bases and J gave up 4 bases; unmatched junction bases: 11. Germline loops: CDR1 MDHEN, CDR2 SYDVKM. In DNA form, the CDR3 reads TGTGCCAGCAGCCGCCTCGGACAGGGCGGATACGAGCAGTACTTC. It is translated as CASSRLGQGGYEQYF.

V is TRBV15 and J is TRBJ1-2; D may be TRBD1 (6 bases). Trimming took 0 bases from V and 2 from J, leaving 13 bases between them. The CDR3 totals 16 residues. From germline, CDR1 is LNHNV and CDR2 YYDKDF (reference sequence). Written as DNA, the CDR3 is TGTGCCACCAGCAGAGACCGGTACAGGGAGAACTATGGCTACACCTTC. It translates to CATSRDRYRENYGYTF.

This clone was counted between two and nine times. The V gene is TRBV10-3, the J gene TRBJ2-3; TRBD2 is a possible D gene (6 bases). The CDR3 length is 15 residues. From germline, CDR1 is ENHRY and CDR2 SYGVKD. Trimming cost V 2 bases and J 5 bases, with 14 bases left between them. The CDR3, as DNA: TGTGCCATCAGTGAGGGGGGGACGCGCGGAGATACGCAGTATTTT. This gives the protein CAISEGGTRGDTQYF.

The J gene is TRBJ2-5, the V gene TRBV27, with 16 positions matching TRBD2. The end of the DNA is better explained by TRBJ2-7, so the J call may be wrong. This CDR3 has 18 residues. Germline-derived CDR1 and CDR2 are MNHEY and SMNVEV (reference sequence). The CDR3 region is CASSLSGTSGRGSHEQYF. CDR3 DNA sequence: TGTGCCAGCAGTTTATCGGGGACTAGCGGGAGGGGATCCCACGAGCAGTACTTC.

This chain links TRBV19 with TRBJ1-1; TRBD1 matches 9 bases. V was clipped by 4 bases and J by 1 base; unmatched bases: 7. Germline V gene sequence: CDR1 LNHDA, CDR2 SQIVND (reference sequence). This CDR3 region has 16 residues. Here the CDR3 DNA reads TGTGCCAGTAGTAGAAAACAGGGGGCCGGGAACACTGAAGCTTTCTTT. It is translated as CASSRKQGAGNTEAFF.

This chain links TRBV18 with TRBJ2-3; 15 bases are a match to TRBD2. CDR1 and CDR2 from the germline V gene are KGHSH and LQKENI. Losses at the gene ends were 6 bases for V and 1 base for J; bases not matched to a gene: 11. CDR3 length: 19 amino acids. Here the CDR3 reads CASSQRTSGRAGGTDTQYF. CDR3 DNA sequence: TGTGCCAGCTCCCAAAGGACTAGCGGGAGGGCAGGAGGCACAGATACGCAGTATTTT.

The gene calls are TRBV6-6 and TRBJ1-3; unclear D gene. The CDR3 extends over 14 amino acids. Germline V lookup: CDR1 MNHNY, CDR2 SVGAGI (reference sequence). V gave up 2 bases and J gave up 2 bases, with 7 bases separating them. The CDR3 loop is CASSYSVTGNTIYF. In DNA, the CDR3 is TGTGCCAGCAGTTACAGCGTGACTGGAAACACCATATATTTT.

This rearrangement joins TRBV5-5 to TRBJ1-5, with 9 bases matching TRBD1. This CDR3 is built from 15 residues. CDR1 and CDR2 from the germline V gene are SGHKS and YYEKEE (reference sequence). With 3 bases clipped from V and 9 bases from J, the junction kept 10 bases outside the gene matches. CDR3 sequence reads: CASSSTDRGYWPQHF. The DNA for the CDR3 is TGTGCCAGCAGCTCCACCGACAGGGGGTATTGGCCCCAGCATTTT.

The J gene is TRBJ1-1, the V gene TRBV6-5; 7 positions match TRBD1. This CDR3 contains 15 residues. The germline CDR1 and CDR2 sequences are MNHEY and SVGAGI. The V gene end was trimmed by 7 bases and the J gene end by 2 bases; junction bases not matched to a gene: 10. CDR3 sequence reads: CASNPNRGLNTEAFF. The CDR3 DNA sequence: TGTGCCAGCAATCCGAACAGGGGACTCAACACTGAAGCTTTCTTT.

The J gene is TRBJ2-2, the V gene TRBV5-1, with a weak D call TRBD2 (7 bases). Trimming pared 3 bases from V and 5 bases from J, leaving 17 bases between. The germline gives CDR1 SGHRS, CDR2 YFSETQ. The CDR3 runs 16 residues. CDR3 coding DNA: TGCGCCAGCAGCTCCTACAGGGTCGGGGGGACCGGGGAGCTGTTTTTT. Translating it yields CASSSYRVGGTGELFF.

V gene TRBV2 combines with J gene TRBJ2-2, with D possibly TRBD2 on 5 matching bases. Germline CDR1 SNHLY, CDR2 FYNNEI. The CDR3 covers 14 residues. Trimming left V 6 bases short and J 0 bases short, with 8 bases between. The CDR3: CASRGGSNTGELFF. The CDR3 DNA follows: TGTGCCAGCAGGGGCGGGTCGAACACCGGGGAGCTGTTTTTT.

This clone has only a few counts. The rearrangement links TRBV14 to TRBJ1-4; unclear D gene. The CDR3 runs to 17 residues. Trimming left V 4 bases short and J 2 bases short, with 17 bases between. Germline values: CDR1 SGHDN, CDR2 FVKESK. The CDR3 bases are TGTGCCAGCAGCCGAGCGACATTAGGAGGCACTAATGAAAAACTGTTTTTT. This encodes CASSRATLGGTNEKLFF.

CDR3 DNA sequence: TGTGCCAGCAACCTCCGGGGGGCTCGGGAAAAACTGTTTTTT. It is translated as CASNLRGAREKLFF. The chain is built from TRBV6-1 and TRBJ1-4, with D maybe TRBD1 (6 bases). CDR1 and CDR2 from the germline V gene are MNHNS and SASEGT. V shed 7 bases and J shed 8 bases, with 17 bases lying between them. CDR3 size: 14 residues.

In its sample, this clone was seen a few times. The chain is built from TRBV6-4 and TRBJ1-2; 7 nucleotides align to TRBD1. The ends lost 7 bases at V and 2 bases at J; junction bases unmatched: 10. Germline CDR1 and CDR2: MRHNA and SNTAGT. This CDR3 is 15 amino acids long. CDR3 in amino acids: CASNSLGQHNYGYTF. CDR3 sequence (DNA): TGTGCCAGCAATAGCCTGGGACAGCACAACTATGGCTACACCTTC.

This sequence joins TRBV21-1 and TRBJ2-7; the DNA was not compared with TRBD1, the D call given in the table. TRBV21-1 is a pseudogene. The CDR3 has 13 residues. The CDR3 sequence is CASSRPRAYEQYF. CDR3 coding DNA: TGTGCCAGCAGCAGGCCCAGGGCCTACGAGCAGTACTTC.

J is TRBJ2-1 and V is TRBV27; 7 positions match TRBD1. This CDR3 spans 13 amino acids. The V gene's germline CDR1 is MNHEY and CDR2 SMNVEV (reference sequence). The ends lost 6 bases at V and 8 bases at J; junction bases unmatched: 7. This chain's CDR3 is CASSVTGWDEQFF. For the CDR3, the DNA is TGTGCCAGCAGCGTGACAGGGTGGGATGAGCAGTTCTTC.

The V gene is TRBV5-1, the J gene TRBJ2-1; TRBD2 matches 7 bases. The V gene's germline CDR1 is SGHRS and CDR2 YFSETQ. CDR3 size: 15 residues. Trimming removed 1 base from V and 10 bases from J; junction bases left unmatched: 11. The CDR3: CASSLSPGRAKEQFF. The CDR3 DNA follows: TGCGCCAGCAGCTTGTCTCCGGGGAGGGCTAAGGAGCAGTTCTTC.